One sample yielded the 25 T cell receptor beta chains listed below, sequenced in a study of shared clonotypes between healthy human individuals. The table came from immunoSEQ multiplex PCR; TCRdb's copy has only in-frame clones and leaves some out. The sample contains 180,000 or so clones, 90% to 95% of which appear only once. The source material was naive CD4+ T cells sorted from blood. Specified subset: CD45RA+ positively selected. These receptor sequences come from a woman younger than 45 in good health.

The CDR3 nucleotides are TGTGCCAGCAGCTTAGCCTCTGGGACTAGCGGGAAGATCTCCTACGAGCAGTACTTC. This translates into CASSLASGTSGKISYEQYF. The J gene is TRBJ2-5, the V gene TRBV13, with TRBD2 matching 13 bases. The tail of the sequence fits TRBJ2-7 better, so the J call may be wrong. This CDR3 has 19 amino acids. The V gene's germline CDR1 is PRHDT and CDR2 FYEKMQ (reference sequence).

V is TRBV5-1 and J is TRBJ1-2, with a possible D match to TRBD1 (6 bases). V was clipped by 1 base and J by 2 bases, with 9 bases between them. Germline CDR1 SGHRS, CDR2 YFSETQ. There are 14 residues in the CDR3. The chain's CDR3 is CASSLTGTNYGYTF. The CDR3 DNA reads TGCGCCAGCAGCTTGACAGGGACAAACTATGGCTACACCTTC.

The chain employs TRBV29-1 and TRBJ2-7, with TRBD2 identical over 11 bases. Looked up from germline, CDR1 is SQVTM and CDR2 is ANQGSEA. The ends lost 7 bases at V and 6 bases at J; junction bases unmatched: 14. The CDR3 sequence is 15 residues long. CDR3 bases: TGCAGCGCCCGAACGGCTAGCGGGAGGTGGGTCGAGCAGTACTTC. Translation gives CSARTASGRWVEQYF.

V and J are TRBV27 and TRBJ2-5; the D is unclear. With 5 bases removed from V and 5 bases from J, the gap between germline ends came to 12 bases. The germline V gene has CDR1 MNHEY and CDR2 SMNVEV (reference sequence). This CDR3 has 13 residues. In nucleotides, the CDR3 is TGTGCCAGCAGTGACCTAATCAAGGAGACCCAGTACTTC. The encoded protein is CASSDLIKETQYF.

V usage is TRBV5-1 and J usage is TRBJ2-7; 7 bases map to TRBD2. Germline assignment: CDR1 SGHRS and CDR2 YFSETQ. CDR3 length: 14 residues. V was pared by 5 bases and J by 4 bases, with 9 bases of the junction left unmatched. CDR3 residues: CASRAAGDLYEQYF. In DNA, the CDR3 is TGCGCCAGCAGAGCGGCGGGGGACCTGTACGAGCAGTACTTC. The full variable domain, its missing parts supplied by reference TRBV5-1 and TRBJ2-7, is KAGVTQTPRYLIKTRGQQVTLSCSPISGHRSVSWYQQTPGQGLQFLFEYFSETQRNKGNFPGRFSGRQFSNSRSEMNVSTLELGDSALYLCASRAAGDLYEQYFGPGTRLTVT.

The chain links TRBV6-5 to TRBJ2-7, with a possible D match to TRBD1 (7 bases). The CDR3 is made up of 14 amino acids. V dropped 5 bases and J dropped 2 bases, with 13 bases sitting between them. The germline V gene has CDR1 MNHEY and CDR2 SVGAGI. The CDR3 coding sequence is TGTGCCAGCAGTCTAGACAGGGAGGCCTACGAGCAGTACTTC. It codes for CASSLDREAYEQYF.

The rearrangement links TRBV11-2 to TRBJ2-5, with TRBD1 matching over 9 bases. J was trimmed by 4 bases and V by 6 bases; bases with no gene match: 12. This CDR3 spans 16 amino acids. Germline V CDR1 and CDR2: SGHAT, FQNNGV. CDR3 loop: CASSLGDRVWRETQYF. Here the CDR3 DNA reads TGTGCCAGCAGTCTTGGGGACAGGGTTTGGAGAGAGACCCAGTACTTC.

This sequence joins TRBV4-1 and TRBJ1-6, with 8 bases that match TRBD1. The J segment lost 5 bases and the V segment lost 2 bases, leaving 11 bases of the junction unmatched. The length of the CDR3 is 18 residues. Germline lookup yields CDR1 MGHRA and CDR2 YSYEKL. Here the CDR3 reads CASSQPKDRDRNNSPLHF. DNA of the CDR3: TGCGCCAGCAGCCAACCCAAGGACAGGGATCGGAATAATTCACCCCTCCACTTT.

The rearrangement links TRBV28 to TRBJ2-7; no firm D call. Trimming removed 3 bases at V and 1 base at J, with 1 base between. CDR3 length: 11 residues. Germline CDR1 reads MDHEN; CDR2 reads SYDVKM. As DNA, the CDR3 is TGTGCCAGCAGTTTTTCCTACGAGCAGTACTTC. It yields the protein CASSFSYEQYF.

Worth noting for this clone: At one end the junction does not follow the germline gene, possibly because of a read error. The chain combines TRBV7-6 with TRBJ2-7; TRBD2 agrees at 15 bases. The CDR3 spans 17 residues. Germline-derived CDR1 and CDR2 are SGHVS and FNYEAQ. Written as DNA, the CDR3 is TGTGCCAGCAGCCCAAACCTCCCGGGACTAGCGGGAGGTGGCGTGGACTTC. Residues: CASSPNLPGLAGGGVDF.

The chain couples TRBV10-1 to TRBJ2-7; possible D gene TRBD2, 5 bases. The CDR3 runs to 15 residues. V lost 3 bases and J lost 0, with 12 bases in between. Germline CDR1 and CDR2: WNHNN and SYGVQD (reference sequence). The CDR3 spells CASSDSGITSYEQYF. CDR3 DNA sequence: TGCGCCAGCAGTGATTCCGGGATAACCTCCTACGAGCAGTACTTC.

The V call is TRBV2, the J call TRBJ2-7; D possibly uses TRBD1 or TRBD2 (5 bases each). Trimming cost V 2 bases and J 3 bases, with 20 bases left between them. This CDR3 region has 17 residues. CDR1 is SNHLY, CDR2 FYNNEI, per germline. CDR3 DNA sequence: TGTGCCAGCAGTGAATGGGTTGGCAGCTGGGACGTCTACGAGCAGTACTTC. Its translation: CASSEWVGSWDVYEQYF. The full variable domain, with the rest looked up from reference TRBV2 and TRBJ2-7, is EPEVTQTPSHQVTQMGQEVILRCVPISNHLYFYWYRQILGQKVEFLVSFYNNEISEKSEIFDDQFSVERPDGSNFTLKIRSTKLEDSAMYFCASSEWVGSWDVYEQYFGPGTRLTVT.

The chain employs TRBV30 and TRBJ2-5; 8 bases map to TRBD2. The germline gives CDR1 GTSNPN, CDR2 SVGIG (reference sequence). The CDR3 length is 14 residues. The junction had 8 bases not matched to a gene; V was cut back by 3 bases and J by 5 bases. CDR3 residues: CAWRFAGGGETQYF. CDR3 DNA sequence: TGTGCCTGGAGATTCGCGGGAGGAGGGGAGACCCAGTACTTC.

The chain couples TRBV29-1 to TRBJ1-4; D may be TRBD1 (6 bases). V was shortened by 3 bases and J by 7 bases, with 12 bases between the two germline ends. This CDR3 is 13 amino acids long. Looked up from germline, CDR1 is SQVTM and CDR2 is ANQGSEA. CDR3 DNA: TGCAGCGTTGACACAGGGCCGGGTGAAAAACTGTTTTTT. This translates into CSVDTGPGEKLFF.

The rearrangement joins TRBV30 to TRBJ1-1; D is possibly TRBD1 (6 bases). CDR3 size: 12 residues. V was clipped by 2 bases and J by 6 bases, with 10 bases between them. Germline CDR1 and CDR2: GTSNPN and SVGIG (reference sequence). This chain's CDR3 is CAWSRGQAEAFF. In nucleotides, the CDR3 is TGTGCCTGGAGTAGGGGACAAGCTGAAGCTTTCTTT.

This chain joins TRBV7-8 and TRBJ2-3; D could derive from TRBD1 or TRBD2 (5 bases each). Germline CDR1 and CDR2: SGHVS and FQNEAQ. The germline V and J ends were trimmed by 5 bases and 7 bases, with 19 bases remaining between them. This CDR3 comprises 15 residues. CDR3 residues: CASSVRDPAVNTQYF. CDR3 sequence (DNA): TGTGCCAGCAGCGTCCGGGACCCGGCTGTGAATACGCAGTATTTT.

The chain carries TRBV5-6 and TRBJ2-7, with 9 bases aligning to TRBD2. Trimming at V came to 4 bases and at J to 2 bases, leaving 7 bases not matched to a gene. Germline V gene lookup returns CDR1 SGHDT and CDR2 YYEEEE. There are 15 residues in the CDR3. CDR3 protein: CASSPRGGRAYEQYF. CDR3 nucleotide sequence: TGTGCCAGCAGCCCACGAGGCGGGAGGGCCTACGAGCAGTACTTC.

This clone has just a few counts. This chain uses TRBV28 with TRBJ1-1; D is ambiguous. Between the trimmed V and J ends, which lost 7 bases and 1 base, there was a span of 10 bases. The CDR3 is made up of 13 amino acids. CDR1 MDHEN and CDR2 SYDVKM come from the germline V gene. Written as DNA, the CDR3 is TGTGCCAGCAAACCCCCAGGGAACACTGAAGCTTTCTTT. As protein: CASKPPGNTEAFF.

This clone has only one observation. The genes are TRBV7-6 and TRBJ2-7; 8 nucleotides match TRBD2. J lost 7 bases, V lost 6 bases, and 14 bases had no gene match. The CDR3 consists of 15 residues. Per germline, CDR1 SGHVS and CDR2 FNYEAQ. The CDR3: CASSSSGRAGGEQYF. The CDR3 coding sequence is TGTGCCAGCAGTTCAAGCGGGAGAGCAGGAGGTGAGCAGTACTTC.

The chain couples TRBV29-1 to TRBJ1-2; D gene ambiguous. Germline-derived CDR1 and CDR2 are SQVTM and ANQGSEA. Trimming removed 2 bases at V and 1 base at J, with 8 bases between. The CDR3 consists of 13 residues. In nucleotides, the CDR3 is TGCAGCGTTGAAAAGGCATTTAACTATGGCTACACCTTC. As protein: CSVEKAFNYGYTF.

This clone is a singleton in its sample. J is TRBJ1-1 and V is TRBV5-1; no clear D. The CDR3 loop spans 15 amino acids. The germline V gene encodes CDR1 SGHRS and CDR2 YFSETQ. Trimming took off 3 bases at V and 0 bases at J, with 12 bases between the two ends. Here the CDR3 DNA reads TGCGCCAGCAGCTCGGAGTGGGGAATGAACACTGAAGCTTTCTTT. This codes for CASSSEWGMNTEAFF.

The CDR3 region is CASRYLDRLNQPQHF. The CDR3 DNA reads TGTGCCAGCAGATACCTCGACAGGCTGAATCAGCCCCAGCATTTT. This chain connects TRBV28 to TRBJ1-5; a possible D gene is TRBD1 (6 bases). Germline CDR1 and CDR2: MDHEN and SYDVKM. The CDR3 spans 15 residues. Trimming stripped 6 bases from V and 4 bases from J, with 16 bases between.

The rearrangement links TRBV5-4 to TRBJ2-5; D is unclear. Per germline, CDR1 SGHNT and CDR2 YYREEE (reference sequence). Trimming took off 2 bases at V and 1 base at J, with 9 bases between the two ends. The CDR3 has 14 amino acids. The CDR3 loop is CASSLPQTQETQYF. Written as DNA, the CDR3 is TGTGCCAGCAGCTTACCCCAGACCCAAGAGACCCAGTACTTC.

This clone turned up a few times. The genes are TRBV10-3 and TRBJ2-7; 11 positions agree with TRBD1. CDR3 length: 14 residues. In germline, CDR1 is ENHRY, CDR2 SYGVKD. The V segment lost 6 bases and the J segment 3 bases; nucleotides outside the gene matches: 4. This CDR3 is CAIRAGTGGYEQYF. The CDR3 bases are TGTGCCATCAGAGCCGGGACAGGGGGCTACGAGCAGTACTTC.

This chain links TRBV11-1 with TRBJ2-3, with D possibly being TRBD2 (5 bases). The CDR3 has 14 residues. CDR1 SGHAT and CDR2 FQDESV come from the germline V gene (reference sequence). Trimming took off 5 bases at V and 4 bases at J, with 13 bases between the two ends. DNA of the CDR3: TGTGCCAGCAGCGAGAGGGAGAGGCCAGATACGCAGTATTTT. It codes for CASSERERPDTQYF.